One sample yielded the 21 T cell receptor beta chains listed below, sequenced in a study of T cells in Graves' hyperthyroidism and ophthalmopathy (dated by TCRdb to between 2018 and 2020). The library was generated by multiplex PCR. TCRdb names Illumina HiSeq 2000 as the instrument used. The TCR beta CDR3 regions were amplified from RNA transcripts. The TCR CDR3 was subjected to a first round of RT-PCR using the HTBI primer set and the Qiagen OneStep RT-PCR kit. TCRdb trimmed public reads at Q25 via fastp, called clones via MiXCR and kept in-frame beta chains. Rows matching on CDR3 protein sequence are summarized as one entry with the most common DNA and genes. Within this sample are about 600,000 distinct CDR3 sequences, with around 15% of them counted one time only. The ten largest clones capture approximately 3.5% of the sample. Sequencing input: blood. These TCRs come from a woman aged 40 to 50 with Graves' ophthalmopathy.

On this clonotype itself: This may arise from a read error, as a much more abundant clone is one base away. The gene calls are TRBV28 and TRBJ2-7; TRBD2 agrees at 8 bases. The CDR3 sequence is 14 residues long. Trimming removed 5 bases from V and 2 bases from J; junction bases left unmatched: 5. The germline gives CDR1 MDHEN, CDR2 SYDVKM. The CDR3 sequence: CASSGISGTYEQYF. CDR3 in DNA: TGTGCCAGCAGTGGGATTAGCGGGACCTACGAGCAGTACTTC.

This clonotype was counted ten times or more. This chain connects TRBV4-1 to TRBJ2-3; D may be TRBD2 (6 bases). V lost 1 base and J 2 bases, leaving 13 bases between the germline ends. The CDR3 length is 16 residues. Germline lookup yields CDR1 MGHRA and CDR2 YSYEKL. Here the CDR3 reads CASSQGVGGITDTQYF. As DNA, the CDR3 is TGCGCCAGCAGCCAAGGGGTCGGGGGAATCACAGATACGCAGTATTTT.

This clonotype was observed many times. The V call is TRBV20-1, the J call TRBJ1-1; maybe TRBD1 (6 bases). The V end was cut by 6 bases, the J end by 6 bases, with 17 bases between. The CDR3 is 13 residues long. Germline V gene lookup returns CDR1 DFQATT and CDR2 SNEGSKA (reference sequence). CDR3 nucleotide sequence: TGCAGTGCGCCAAAGGGGGGGGTAGCTGAAGCTTTCTTT. Residues: CSAPKGGVAEAFF.

The V and J genes are TRBV5-1 and TRBJ2-7, with D unresolved. Germline V gives CDR1 SGHRS, CDR2 YFSETQ. This CDR3 has 14 residues. Trimming shortened V by 5 bases and J by 2 bases, and 14 bases separated the two germline ends. CDR3 DNA: TGCGCCAGCAGTTGGGCCTACTCCACCTACGAGCAGTACTTC. This codes for CASSWAYSTYEQYF.

This clonotype turned up a few times. The chain joins TRBV6-2 or TRBV6-3 to TRBJ2-1; 8 bases line up with TRBD1. Germline assignment: CDR1 MNHEY and CDR2 SVGEGT. The CDR3 has 15 residues. The junction had 7 bases not matched to a gene; V was cut back by 6 bases and J by 3 bases. This CDR3 reads CASSPHGTGYNEQFF. The DNA of the CDR3 is TGTGCCAGCAGCCCTCACGGGACAGGCTACAATGAGCAGTTCTTC.

This clonotype appeared a few times. The V and J genes are TRBV20-1 and TRBJ2-7, with 7 bases that match TRBD1. Germline CDR1 and CDR2: DFQATT and SNEGSKA (reference sequence). The length of the CDR3 is 14 residues. V trimming: 2 bases; J trimming: 4 bases; junction bases outside the gene matches: 8. For the CDR3, the DNA is TGCAGTGCTAGAATGTACAGGGGAACTTACGAGCAGTACTTC. Residues: CSARMYRGTYEQYF.

The rearrangement uses TRBV7-9 and TRBJ2-6; possible D gene TRBD1, 5 bases. The CDR3 runs 18 residues. Trimming cost V 5 bases and J 0 bases, with 17 bases left between them. In germline, CDR1 is SEHNR, CDR2 FQNEAQ (reference sequence). The CDR3 is CASSPPPFDSSGANVLTF. The CDR3 bases are TGTGCCAGCAGCCCACCCCCCTTCGACAGCTCTGGGGCCAACGTCCTGACTTTC. Full variable domain (rest looked up from reference TRBV7-9 and TRBJ2-6): DTGVSQNPRHKITKRGQNVTFRCDPISEHNRLYWYRQTLGQGPEFLTYFQNEAQLEKSRLLSDRFSAERPKGSFSTLEIQRTEQGDSAMYLCASSPPPFDSSGANVLTFGAGSRLTVL.

This clonotype was seen ten or more times. This chain links TRBV5-1 with TRBJ1-4, with 8 bases matching TRBD1. Germline values: CDR1 SGHRS, CDR2 YFSETQ. The CDR3 spans 15 residues. J was trimmed by 7 bases and V by 3 bases; bases with no gene match: 8. This CDR3 reads CASSWATGAGEKLFF. Here the CDR3 DNA reads TGCGCCAGCAGCTGGGCGACAGGGGCTGGTGAAAAACTGTTTTTT. The variable domain in full, completed from reference TRBV5-1 and TRBJ1-4, reads KAGVTQTPRYLIKTRGQQVTLSCSPISGHRSVSWYQQTPGQGLQFLFEYFSETQRNKGNFPGRFSGRQFSNSRSEMNVSTLELGDSALYLCASSWATGAGEKLFFGSGTQLSVL.

The rearrangement uses TRBV4-1 and TRBJ1-1, with TRBD1 as a possible D gene (6 bases). This CDR3 is 15 amino acids long. Trimming left V 0 bases short and J 4 bases short, with 12 bases between. Germline V lookup: CDR1 MGHRA, CDR2 YSYEKL. In DNA form, the CDR3 reads TGCGCCAGCAGCCAAGAACGGGGGCGCGGCACTGAAGCTTTCTTT. Translation gives CASSQERGRGTEAFF.

V and J are TRBV10-3 and TRBJ2-7; 7 bases align to TRBD1. V shed 3 bases and J 0 bases; nucleotides not matched to a gene: 2. The germline V gene has CDR1 ENHRY and CDR2 SYGVKD. The CDR3 sequence is 14 residues long. Here the CDR3 reads CAISEGGSSYEQYF. DNA for the CDR3: TGTGCCATCAGTGAAGGGGGCAGCTCCTACGAGCAGTACTTC.

The CDR3 sequence: CSVVWMSKLFF. The CDR3 DNA reads TGCAGCGTTGTGTGGATGTCGAAACTGTTTTTT. This chain connects TRBV29-1 to TRBJ1-4; no clear D. The CDR3 sequence is 11 residues long. The germline CDR1 and CDR2 sequences are SQVTM and ANQGSEA. The germline V and J ends were trimmed by 4 bases and 11 bases, with 11 bases remaining between them.

This rearrangement joins TRBV6-1 to TRBJ2-7; a weak D match, TRBD1 (6 bases). Deletions cut 6 bases from V and 6 bases from J, with 15 bases between. CDR3 length equals 13 residues. Germline assignment: CDR1 MNHNS and CDR2 SASEGT. CDR3 region: CASRENRVREQYF. DNA of the CDR3: TGTGCCAGCAGAGAAAACAGGGTGCGCGAGCAGTACTTC.

The V gene is TRBV5-1, the J gene TRBJ2-7; D gene ambiguous. The V gene's germline CDR1 is SGHRS and CDR2 YFSETQ. The CDR3 length is 13 residues. V gave up 1 base and J gave up 3 bases, with 8 bases separating them. For the CDR3, the DNA is TGCGCCAGCAGCTTGTACCAGTTCTACGAGCAGTACTTC. The encoded protein is CASSLYQFYEQYF.

The chain carries TRBV12-3 or TRBV12-4 and TRBJ2-7, with D maybe TRBD1 (6 bases). V lost 6 bases and J lost 3, with 12 bases in between. This CDR3 region has 13 residues. CDR3 sequence reads: CASRWGRNYEQYF. Written as DNA, the CDR3 is TGTGCCAGCAGGTGGGGGCGAAACTACGAGCAGTACTTC.

In this sample, this clonotype turned up a few times. V is TRBV30 and J is TRBJ1-1; no reliable D call. Germline CDR1 reads GTSNPN; CDR2 reads SVGIG (reference sequence). The CDR3 is 13 amino acids. The V and J ends lost 3 bases and 4 bases respectively, with 12 bases between them. CDR3 bases: TGTGCCTGGAGCCCCCGGGAAGTCACTGAAGCTTTCTTT. It yields the protein CAWSPREVTEAFF.

This clonotype was detected many times. The V call is TRBV20-1, the J call TRBJ2-3; 7 bases align to TRBD1. Germline lookup yields CDR1 DFQATT and CDR2 SNEGSKA (reference sequence). J gave up 6 bases and V 0 bases, and 6 bases lay outside the gene matches. The CDR3 runs to 14 residues. CDR3 protein: CSARDGQGDDTQYF. DNA for the CDR3: TGCAGTGCTAGAGATGGTCAGGGGGACGATACGCAGTATTTT.

J is TRBJ2-6 and V is TRBV2; D assignment may be TRBD1 or TRBD2 (5 bases each). The CDR3 runs 17 residues. Germline loops: CDR1 SNHLY, CDR2 FYNNEI. The germline V and J ends were trimmed by 3 bases and 4 bases, with 16 bases remaining between them. The CDR3 sequence: CASSDGAGRRGANVLTF. The DNA for the CDR3 is TGTGCCAGCAGTGACGGGGCAGGGCGACGAGGGGCCAACGTCCTGACTTTC.

This clonotype occurred many times. J is TRBJ1-1 and V is TRBV14; D might be TRBD1 (5 bases). Trimming took 4 bases from V and 10 from J, leaving 16 bases between them. The CDR3 length is 13 residues. CDR1 and CDR2 from the germline V gene are SGHDN and FVKESK. CDR3 loop: CASSPHRLSAAFF. In DNA, the CDR3 is TGTGCCAGCAGCCCCCACAGGTTGTCTGCAGCTTTCTTT.

The chain uses TRBV4-1 and TRBJ2-7, with D hard to call. CDR3 size: 14 residues. V lost 0 bases and J 3 bases, leaving 9 bases between the germline ends. The germline CDR1 and CDR2 sequences are MGHRA and YSYEKL. The CDR3 coding sequence is TGCGCCAGCAGCCAAGAAAGGCGGTTCTACGAGCAGTACTTC. It codes for CASSQERRFYEQYF.

This clonotype was seen a handful of times. The chain carries TRBV3-1 and TRBJ2-4; maybe TRBD1 (6 bases). The CDR3 length is 16 residues. Deletions cut 5 bases from V and 0 bases from J, with 14 bases between. Germline loops: CDR1 LGHDT, CDR2 YNNKEL (reference sequence). CDR3 in DNA: TGTGCCAGCAGCTTGGCAGGGGCCCTAGCCAAAAACATTCAGTACTTC. It codes for CASSLAGALAKNIQYF.

This clonotype was picked up a small number of times. CDR3 in amino acids: CASSVESSSTDTQYF. In nucleotides, the CDR3 is TGTGCCAGCAGCGTAGAGTCATCGAGCACAGATACGCAGTATTTT. The gene calls are TRBV9 and TRBJ2-3, with D unclear. In germline, CDR1 is SGDLS, CDR2 YYNGEE. Trimming stripped 0 bases from V and 0 bases from J, with 8 bases between. The CDR3 runs 15 residues.